This T cell receptor beta chain was captured in a study of blood T cell repertoires in COVID-19. Method: immunoSEQ multiplex PCR; TCRdb's copy keeps in-frame clones and lacks some. The table has 450,000 to 500,000 clones, around 90% seen once. CDR3 length: 18 residues. Trimming stripped 6 bases from V and 7 bases from J, with 25 bases between. Germline assignment: CDR1 LGHNT and CDR2 FRNRAP. The sequencing input was PBMCs or T cells enriched from blood (not recorded which). The source of this sequence is a woman between 18 and 29 years old who had recovered from COVID-19. The chain employs TRBV12-5 and TRBJ1-6; D is undetermined. CDR3 bases: TGTGCTAGTGGCCAAGGCCCATTGACGGAGGGTTGGAATTCACCCCTCCACTTT. It yields the protein CASGQGPLTEGWNSPLHF.